The 27 T cell receptor beta chains below come from one sample, sequenced in a study of T cell responses to AZD1222 COVID-19 vaccine (TCRdb year 2021). In the paper's terms, the time point label means: baseline before first vaccination. The method behind the library was the immunoSEQ multiplex PCR assay. The table comes from immuneACCESS by way of TCRdb, which keeps in-frame sequences with V and J called. Part of the clones is missing from these tables; in studies checked, under half for an unresolved V gene and the rest for unknown reasons. This sample holds about 110,000 clones; around 93% were observed only once. The top ten clonotypes cover about 7.8% of the sample. Sequencing used peripheral blood, obtained on day 0 of AZD1222 vaccination. Receptors originate from an adult in good health.

V gene TRBV12-3 or TRBV12-4 combines with J gene TRBJ2-7; D is perhaps TRBD1 (5 bases). V dropped 0 bases and J dropped 6 bases, with 9 bases sitting between them. CDR3 length equals 13 residues. This CDR3 is CASSLARQSEQYF. The CDR3 coding sequence is TGTGCCAGCAGTTTAGCACGACAGTCCGAGCAGTACTTC.

The chain couples TRBV11-2 to TRBJ2-1, with D unresolved. Germline lookup yields CDR1 SGHAT and CDR2 FQNNGV. With 1 base removed from V and 6 bases from J, the gap between germline ends came to 4 bases. The CDR3 has 12 amino acids. The CDR3: CASSLVGNEQFF. The DNA of the CDR3 is TGTGCCAGCAGCTTAGTGGGCAATGAGCAGTTCTTC.

This rearrangement joins TRBV5-5 to TRBJ1-4; D is possibly TRBD1 (5 bases). The CDR3 is made up of 13 amino acids. Looked up from germline, CDR1 is SGHKS and CDR2 is YYEKEE (reference sequence). Trimming cost V 0 bases and J 6 bases, with 6 bases left between them. CDR3: CASSLGQHEKLFF. CDR3 nucleotides: TGTGCCAGCAGCTTGGGACAGCATGAAAAACTGTTTTTT.

This chain uses TRBV4-2 with TRBJ1-5, with 12 bases that match TRBD1. CDR1 LGHNA and CDR2 YNFKEQ come from the germline V gene. The CDR3 loop spans 14 amino acids. Trimming removed 4 bases from V and 5 bases from J; junction bases left unmatched: 0. Here the CDR3 DNA reads TGTGCCAGCAGCCGGGACAGGGGGCATCAGCCCCAGCATTTT. Translated, it gives CASSRDRGHQPQHF.

V gene TRBV9 combines with J gene TRBJ1-1; TRBD1 agrees at 9 bases. With V trimmed by 2 bases and J by 7 bases, 9 bases remained unmatched. The length of the CDR3 is 15 residues. Looked up from germline, CDR1 is SGDLS and CDR2 is YYNGEE. The CDR3, as DNA: TGTGCCAGCAGCGTCGATCCCGGGACAGGGAGTGAAGCTTTCTTT. Translating gives CASSVDPGTGSEAFF.

The chain recombines TRBV28 with TRBJ1-5; 12 bases agree with TRBD1. The trim removed 2 bases at V and 3 bases at J, leaving 2 bases unmatched. From germline, CDR1 is MDHEN and CDR2 SYDVKM. The CDR3 extends over 16 amino acids. The CDR3 protein is CASSLGDRGHNQPQHF. Written as DNA, the CDR3 is TGTGCCAGCAGTTTAGGGGACAGGGGGCACAATCAGCCCCAGCATTTT.

The V and J genes are TRBV30 and TRBJ2-7; the D is unclear. Germline values: CDR1 GTSNPN, CDR2 SVGIG (reference sequence). The V end lost 2 bases, the J end lost 4 bases, and 12 bases lay between the germline ends. The CDR3 is 13 residues long. CDR3 protein: CAWSWLGGYEQYF. The DNA for the CDR3 is TGTGCCTGGAGTTGGCTCGGCGGATACGAGCAGTACTTC.

This chain connects TRBV11-2 to TRBJ1-6, with no clear D. This CDR3 is 16 amino acids long. Germline V gene sequence: CDR1 SGHAT, CDR2 FQNNGV. V lost 5 bases and J 4 bases, leaving 15 bases between the germline ends. The CDR3 nucleotides read TGTGCCAGCAGCCCTTATTGGACGGTTTATAATTCACCCCTCCACTTT. Amino acid sequence: CASSPYWTVYNSPLHF.

This chain joins TRBV4-1 and TRBJ1-5; D is unclear. V was pared by 2 bases and J by 0 bases, with 8 bases between. CDR1 and CDR2 (germline): MGHRA, YSYEKL. CDR3 size: 15 residues. The CDR3: CASSQSWVSNQPQHF. As DNA, the CDR3 is TGCGCCAGCAGCCAATCATGGGTTAGCAATCAGCCCCAGCATTTT.

The gene calls are TRBV5-1 and TRBJ2-7, with D possibly being TRBD1 or TRBD2 (5 bases each). The V end was cut by 6 bases, the J end by 1 base, with 17 bases between. The CDR3 is made up of 15 amino acids. Germline CDR1 is SGHRS and CDR2 is YFSETQ. As DNA, the CDR3 is TGCGCCAGCACCCCCTCGGGGCAGCCGTCCTACGAGCAGTACTTC. This codes for CASTPSGQPSYEQYF.

Here the CDR3 reads CASSLHRGAPTNEKLFF. In DNA, the CDR3 is TGTGCCAGTAGCCTACACAGGGGGGCTCCAACTAATGAAAAACTGTTTTTT. This chain links TRBV19 with TRBJ1-4, with 8 bases that match TRBD1. The CDR3 covers 17 residues. V lost 6 bases to trimming and J lost 0 bases; unmatched junction nucleotides: 9. CDR1 LNHDA and CDR2 SQIVND come from the germline V gene (reference sequence).

V and J are TRBV5-8 and TRBJ2-1; 8 positions agree with TRBD2. V dropped 10 bases and J dropped 0; count of bases not matched to a gene: 6. The CDR3 spans 14 residues. The germline CDR1 and CDR2 sequences are SGHTS and YDEGEE. The chain's CDR3 is CAGIAGSSYNEQFF. The CDR3, as DNA: TGTGCCGGAATAGCGGGGAGCTCCTACAATGAGCAGTTCTTC.

V gene TRBV7-9 combines with J gene TRBJ1-3, with 9 nucleotides matching TRBD1. J lost 7 bases, V lost 4 bases, and 11 bases had no gene match. Per the germline V gene, CDR1 is SEHNR and CDR2 is FQNEAQ (reference sequence). CDR3 length: 16 amino acids. The CDR3 protein is CASSSDQGTGLNTIYF. For the CDR3, the DNA is TGTGCCAGCAGCTCCGATCAGGGGACAGGGTTGAACACCATATATTTT.

The V call is TRBV28, the J call TRBJ2-7; possibly TRBD2 for D (6 bases). CDR3 length: 11 amino acids. The germline V gene has CDR1 MDHEN and CDR2 SYDVKM. The V end was cut by 8 bases, the J end by 3 bases, with 8 bases between. The DNA for the CDR3 is TGTGCCAGCTGCGGGGTCTACGAGCAGTACTTC. This encodes CASCGVYEQYF.

The CDR3 spells CASSLVASAQYF. The CDR3 nucleotides read TGTGCCAGCAGCTTAGTTGCTTCGGCCCAGTACTTC. The chain couples TRBV11-2 to TRBJ2-5; D is unresolved. Germline V CDR1 and CDR2: SGHAT, FQNNGV. CDR3 length: 12 amino acids. V lost 1 base to trimming and J lost 9 bases, with 9 bases between them.

The chain carries TRBV18 and TRBJ1-4; tentative D call: TRBD1 (6 bases). V gave up 0 bases and J gave up 7 bases, with 12 bases separating them. CDR3 length equals 15 residues. CDR1 is KGHSH and CDR2 is LQKENI in the germline V gene. The CDR3 loop is CASSPPGGGGEKLFF. CDR3 bases: TGTGCCAGCTCACCACCCGGGGGCGGCGGTGAAAAACTGTTTTTT.

The chain recombines TRBV28 with TRBJ2-2; D may match TRBD1 or TRBD2 (5 bases each). The V gene lost 5 bases and the J gene lost 0 bases, with 10 bases spanning the gap. Germline CDR1 MDHEN, CDR2 SYDVKM. The CDR3 spans 15 residues. The CDR3 sequence is CASSPGRANTGELFF. For the CDR3, the DNA is TGTGCCAGCAGTCCGGGACGCGCGAACACCGGGGAGCTGTTTTTT.

The chain joins TRBV6-5 to TRBJ1-2, with D uncertain. V was clipped by 0 bases and J by 2 bases, with 4 bases between them. This CDR3 spans 13 amino acids. Germline CDR1 MNHEY, CDR2 SVGAGI. CDR3 bases: TGTGCCAGCAGTTACTCAGAGAACTATGGCTACACCTTC. Translating it yields CASSYSENYGYTF.

The DNA for the CDR3 is TGTGCCAGCAGCTCCGGACTAGCGGGGGGCACCAGCTCCTACAATGAGCAGTTCTTC. Amino acid sequence: CASSSGLAGGTSSYNEQFF. The V call is TRBV5-4, the J call TRBJ2-1; 14 positions match TRBD2. The CDR3 contains 19 residues. Germline CDR1 is SGHNT and CDR2 is YYREEE (reference sequence). V was pared by 3 bases and J by 0 bases, with 8 bases of the junction left unmatched.

This clone was counted a single time. The rearrangement uses TRBV6-5 and TRBJ1-5; 7 bases agree with TRBD1. The CDR3 spans 14 residues. V shed 6 bases and J 6 bases; nucleotides not matched to a gene: 8. The germline V gene encodes CDR1 MNHEY and CDR2 SVGAGI. The CDR3 region has the DNA TGTGCCAGCAGGGGGGAGGGGGCCGGTCAGCCCCAGCATTTT. Translation gives CASRGEGAGQPQHF.

The V and J genes are TRBV9 and TRBJ1-2; 7 bases align to TRBD1. CDR1 and CDR2 (germline): SGDLS, YYNGEE. This CDR3 spans 13 amino acids. J lost 6 bases, V lost 4 bases, and 6 bases had no gene match. In DNA form, the CDR3 reads TGTGCCAGCAGCCCCAGCGACAGGGATGGCTACACCTTC. Its protein is CASSPSDRDGYTF.

V usage is TRBV11-2 and J usage is TRBJ1-1; D gene unclear. The CDR3 spans 15 residues. V lost 2 bases to trimming and J lost 0 bases, with 10 bases between them. Germline V gene lookup returns CDR1 SGHAT and CDR2 FQNNGV. In DNA form, the CDR3 reads TGTGCCAGCAGCTTAATAGTGACGGTGAACACTGAAGCTTTCTTT. Encoded protein: CASSLIVTVNTEAFF.

This clone showed up just once. This sequence joins TRBV27 and TRBJ2-1; 8 bases line up with TRBD2. Germline V gene data show CDR1 as MNHEY and CDR2 as SMNVEV (reference sequence). The CDR3 sequence is 16 residues long. Germline trimming cut 7 bases from V and 2 bases from J; bases unmatched to any gene: 10. CDR3 DNA: TGTGCCAGCACCTTACGGGGGGGGTATACCTACAATGAGCAGTTCTTC. Protein sequence: CASTLRGGYTYNEQFF.

The V and J genes are TRBV29-1 and TRBJ2-2; tentative D call: TRBD1 (6 bases). CDR3 length equals 13 residues. Germline CDR1 and CDR2: SQVTM and ANQGSEA. V lost 5 bases to trimming and J lost 4 bases, with 11 bases between them. In DNA, the CDR3 is TGCAGCGTTCCCACAGGGAGCACCGGGGAGCTGTTTTTT. Its translation is CSVPTGSTGELFF.

The gene calls are TRBV4-1 and TRBJ1-5; D uncertain. CDR3 length: 14 amino acids. V was pared by 3 bases and J by 6 bases, with 12 bases between. Germline CDR1 reads MGHRA; CDR2 reads YSYEKL. For the CDR3, the DNA is TGCGCCAGCAGCCACCTCGAAGTGGTTCAGCCCCAGCATTTT. Its protein product is CASSHLEVVQPQHF.

This sequence joins TRBV4-1 and TRBJ2-7; TRBD1 might be the D (6 bases). The V gene lost 0 bases and the J gene lost 4 bases, with 13 bases spanning the gap. This CDR3 region has 15 residues. Germline V gene data show CDR1 as MGHRA and CDR2 as YSYEKL. CDR3 DNA sequence: TGCGCCAGCAGCCAAGAATCTCAGGGGTTATACGAGCAGTACTTC. Protein product: CASSQESQGLYEQYF.

CDR3 coding DNA: TGCGCCAGCAGCCTCGTAGCGGGGGGGCCGGGCACAGATACGCAGTATTTT. It codes for CASSLVAGGPGTDTQYF. The gene calls are TRBV4-1 and TRBJ2-3; 11 bases line up with TRBD2. Unmatched junction bases numbered 7, after V lost 4 bases and J lost 1 base. CDR3 length: 17 amino acids. Germline CDR1 MGHRA, CDR2 YSYEKL.